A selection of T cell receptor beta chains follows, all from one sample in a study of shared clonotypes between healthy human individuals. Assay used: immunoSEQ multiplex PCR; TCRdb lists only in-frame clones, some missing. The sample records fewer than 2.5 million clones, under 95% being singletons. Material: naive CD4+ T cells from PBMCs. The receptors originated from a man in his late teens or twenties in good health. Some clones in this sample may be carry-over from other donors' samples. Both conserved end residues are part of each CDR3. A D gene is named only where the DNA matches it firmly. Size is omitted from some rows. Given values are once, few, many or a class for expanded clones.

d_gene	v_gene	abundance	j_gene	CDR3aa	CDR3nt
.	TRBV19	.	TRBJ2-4	CASSRQGPGGIQYF	TGTGCCAGTAGTCGACAGGGCCCGGGAGGCATTCAGTACTTC
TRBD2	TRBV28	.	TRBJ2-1	CASSTVAGAYNEQFF	TGTGCCAGCAGTACCGTAGCGGGAGCCTACAATGAGCAGTTCTTC
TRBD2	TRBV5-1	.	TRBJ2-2	CASSYSGRNTGELFF	TGCGCCAGCAGCTACAGCGGGAGGAACACCGGGGAGCTGTTTTTT
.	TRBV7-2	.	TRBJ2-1	CASSLVPPPISEQFF	TGTGCCAGCAGCTTAGTTCCGCCGCCTATCAGTGAGCAGTTCTTC
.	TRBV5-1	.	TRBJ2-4	CASSLDTGANIQYF	TGCGCCAGCAGCTTGGATACGGGGGCCAACATTCAGTACTTC
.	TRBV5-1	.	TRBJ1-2	CASSLGSGRIYGYTF	TGCGCCAGCAGCTTGGGGTCGGGACGAATCTATGGCTACACCTTC
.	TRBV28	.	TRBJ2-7	CASSPPGLRRSYEQYF	TGTGCCAGCAGCCCCCCAGGACTCAGGCGATCCTACGAGCAGTACTTC
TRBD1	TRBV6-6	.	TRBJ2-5	CASSYPTGGQETQYF	TGTGCCAGCAGTTACCCGACAGGGGGGCAAGAGACCCAGTACTTC
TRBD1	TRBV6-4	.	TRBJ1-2	CASSDSAGGNLGGYTF	TGTGCCAGCAGTGACTCGGCAGGGGGGAACCTCGGTGGCTACACCTTC
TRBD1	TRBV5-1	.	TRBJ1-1	CASSPGQVGSEAFF	TGCGCCAGCAGCCCGGGACAGGTAGGCTCTGAAGCTTTCTTT
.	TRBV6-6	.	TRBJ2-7	CASSYTGPSYEQYF	TGTGCCAGCAGTTACACCGGGCCTTCCTACGAGCAGTACTTC
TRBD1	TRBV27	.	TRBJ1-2	CASTRSGTGLYGYTF	TGTGCCAGCACCCGTTCCGGGACAGGGCTCTATGGCTACACCTTC
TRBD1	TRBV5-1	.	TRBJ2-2	CASSRKQGLHTGELFF	TGCGCCAGCAGCCGCAAACAGGGGCTACACACCGGGGAGCTGTTTTTT
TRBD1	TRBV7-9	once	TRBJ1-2	CASSSPTGTFSSYTF	TGTGCCAGCAGCTCACCGACAGGGACCTTCTCAAGCTACACCTTC
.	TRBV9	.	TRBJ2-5	CASSVEGTLGETQYF	TGTGCCAGCAGCGTAGAAGGGACTTTAGGGGAGACCCAGTACTTC
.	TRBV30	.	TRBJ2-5	CAWSVLGIQTQYF	TGTGCCTGGAGTGTTTTAGGGATTCAGACCCAGTACTTC
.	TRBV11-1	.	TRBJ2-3	CASSLVGDTQYF	TGTGCCAGCAGCCTAGTTGGAGATACGCAGTATTTT
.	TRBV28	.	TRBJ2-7	CASSHRGSYEQYF	TGTGCCAGCAGTCACCGAGGATCCTACGAGCAGTACTTC
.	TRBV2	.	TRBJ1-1	CASTLLEGNTEAFF	TGTGCCAGTACGCTACTCGAAGGCAACACTGAAGCTTTCTTT
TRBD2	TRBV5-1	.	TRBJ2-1	CASSASSGSHNEQFF	TGCGCCAGCAGCGCCTCTAGCGGGAGTCACAATGAGCAGTTCTTC
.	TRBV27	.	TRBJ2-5	CASSRVAGARRETQYF	TGTGCCAGCAGTCGCGTTGCAGGGGCGAGAAGAGAGACCCAGTACTTC
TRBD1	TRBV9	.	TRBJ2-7	CASSVRDRGYEQYF	TGTGCCAGCAGCGTGCGGGACAGGGGCTACGAGCAGTACTTC